Listed below are T cell receptor beta chains from one sample, sequenced in a study of T cell responses to AZD1222 COVID-19 vaccine. Produced via immunoSEQ multiplex PCR; TCRdb's table is partial and in-frame only. The sample records 150,000 to 200,000 clones, about 91% being singletons. The source was peripheral blood, collected 28 days after the second AZD1222 dose. Every receptor here comes from an adult who received the AZD1222 COVID-19 vaccine. The CDR3 runs from the conserved cysteine through the conserved F or W. A D gene is named only where the DNA matches it firmly.

v_gene: TRBV29-1
d_gene: TRBD1
CDR3aa: CSVGQGPSGNTIYF

v_gene: TRBV4-1
d_gene: -
CDR3aa: CASSQDGVGNQPQHF

v_gene: TRBV3-1/TRBV3-2
d_gene: -
CDR3aa: CASSQRTPRWGTEAFF

v_gene: TRBV21-1
d_gene: -
CDR3aa: CASGLFPRGPQHF

v_gene: TRBV12-2
d_gene: -
CDR3aa: CASRLDNDYEQYF

v_gene: TRBV5-1
d_gene: TRBD1
CDR3aa: CASSGTGKAGETQYF

v_gene: TRBV21-1
d_gene: -
CDR3aa: CASSPCLSSWSSYNEQFF

v_gene: TRBV5-4
d_gene: -
CDR3aa: CASSPPDDSGNTIYF

v_gene: TRBV28
d_gene: TRBD2
CDR3aa: CASSSRTSGSYEQYF

v_gene: TRBV18
d_gene: -
CDR3aa: CASSPLGMTGSSNQPQHF

v_gene: TRBV6-1
d_gene: -
CDR3aa: CASSEATSRRTDTQYF

v_gene: TRBV4-1
d_gene: -
CDR3aa: CASSQDTEKLFF

v_gene: TRBV10-2
d_gene: -
CDR3aa: CASHQGSRYDVTEAFF

v_gene: TRBV7-9
d_gene: -
CDR3aa: CASGRGTTYEQYF

v_gene: TRBV3-1/TRBV3-2
d_gene: TRBD2
CDR3aa: CASSLLAGGRETQYF

v_gene: TRBV29-1
d_gene: TRBD1
CDR3aa: CSVEGAQQGTDTQYF

v_gene: TRBV5-1
d_gene: -
CDR3aa: CASSFSQGISGELFF

v_gene: TRBV19
d_gene: -
CDR3aa: CASSTLWGGVIYGKLFF

v_gene: TRBV11-2
d_gene: -
CDR3aa: CASSLDLASTEAFF

v_gene: TRBV9
d_gene: TRBD1
CDR3aa: CASSVRTGHSGNTIYF

v_gene: TRBV6-1
d_gene: TRBD1
CDR3aa: CASSERQGIGDYGYTF

v_gene: TRBV5-1
d_gene: -
CDR3aa: CASSLGDIRSYEQYF

v_gene: TRBV5-4
d_gene: -
CDR3aa: CASSLGPQSMTEAFF

v_gene: TRBV27
d_gene: -
CDR3aa: CASSLVMSTDTQYF

v_gene: TRBV27
d_gene: TRBD1
CDR3aa: CASLSGTGHYNEQFF

v_gene: TRBV7-2
d_gene: -
CDR3aa: CASSPTRALNEKLFF

v_gene: TRBV24-1
d_gene: TRBD2
CDR3aa: CATSDRTSGTGELFF

v_gene: TRBV29-1
d_gene: -
CDR3aa: CSVEEDSEYTIYF

v_gene: TRBV19
d_gene: TRBD1
CDR3aa: CASSMPRDREMDTQYF

v_gene: TRBV16
d_gene: -
CDR3aa: CASSHSGSTDTQYF

v_gene: TRBV6-5
d_gene: TRBD1
CDR3aa: CASSSALGTGPYF

v_gene: TRBV6-5
d_gene: -
CDR3aa: CASSYGENYGYTF

v_gene: TRBV19
d_gene: -
CDR3aa: CASSLSRGGPYGYTF

v_gene: TRBV4-3
d_gene: -
CDR3aa: CASSQVSGSPVIEQFF

v_gene: TRBV7-9
d_gene: -
CDR3aa: CASSLASVADNEQFF

v_gene: TRBV9
d_gene: TRBD2
CDR3aa: CASSVAGSSGTYEQYF

v_gene: TRBV6-2/TRBV6-3
d_gene: TRBD2
CDR3aa: CASSSYSGRAHEQYF

v_gene: TRBV28
d_gene: TRBD1
CDR3aa: CASSSPTGSLQPQHF

v_gene: TRBV6-4
d_gene: TRBD2
CDR3aa: CASSRTSGAGQETQYF

v_gene: TRBV6-1
d_gene: -
CDR3aa: CASSDGQAGMDYGYTF

v_gene: TRBV9
d_gene: -
CDR3aa: CASSVFASGNTIYF

v_gene: TRBV5-1
d_gene: TRBD1
CDR3aa: CASSPRQGNEKLFF

v_gene: TRBV19
d_gene: -
CDR3aa: CASSVAGAVGELFF

v_gene: TRBV6-6
d_gene: -
CDR3aa: CASKIEGSEAFF

v_gene: TRBV9
d_gene: TRBD1
CDR3aa: CASSAGDRGAYEQYF

v_gene: TRBV7-6
d_gene: TRBD1
CDR3aa: CASSLSGGTGWTGELFF

v_gene: TRBV30
d_gene: -
CDR3aa: CAWSPGQGISYEQYF

v_gene: TRBV7-2
d_gene: TRBD2
CDR3aa: CASSSRTSGRGETQYF

v_gene: TRBV2
d_gene: TRBD2
CDR3aa: CASSEGLAGGIYEQYF

v_gene: TRBV4-2
d_gene: -
CDR3aa: CASSPRLSLVGYNEQFF

v_gene: TRBV11-2
d_gene: TRBD1
CDR3aa: CASSLTGQGHYEQYF